This entry is about one T cell receptor beta chain. The junction had 18 bases not matched to a gene; V was cut back by 2 bases and J by 5 bases. Per the germline V gene, CDR1 is MRHNA and CDR2 is SNTAGT. The CDR3 has 19 residues. Sequencing was performed with immunoSEQ multiplex PCR; in TCRdb, only in-frame clones are kept and a portion is missing. The sample holds about 130,000 clones, roughly nine tenths seen once. The data were taken from a study of T cell responses to AZD1222 COVID-19 vaccine. This specimen was peripheral blood, taken on day 0 of AZD1222 vaccination. The rearrangement joins TRBV6-4 to TRBJ2-7, with 10 bases lining up with TRBD1. This sequence was found in an adult in good health. Written as DNA, the CDR3 is TGTGCCAGCAGTGACCTAAGCGTCAGCTTTAGGGACAGGGGCCACGAGCAGTACTTC. Its translation: CASSDLSVSFRDRGHEQYF.